These 21 T cell receptor beta chains originate from one sample sequenced in a study of neurological immune-mediated disorders. Using its own MiXCR run on the 5' RACE reads, TCRdb lists one record per CDR3 protein. The sample holds tens of thousands of distinct CDR3 sequences; 3.5% to 5.5% are singletons and the top ten take 5.5% to 8%. The sample was PBMCs. These TCRs come from a man aged 25-45 years with multiple sclerosis.

The table lists this clonotype with many counts. The DNA for the CDR3 is TGCGCCAGCAGTTCCGACAGACATAGCACAGATACGCAGTATTTT. Translating it yields CASSSDRHSTDTQYF. This rearrangement joins TRBV5-1 to TRBJ2-3; D may be TRBD1 (5 bases). Germline V gene data show CDR1 as SGHRS and CDR2 as YFSETQ. V lost 5 bases and J lost 0, with 13 bases in between. The CDR3 is 15 residues long.

This clonotype was detected ten times or more. This chain uses TRBV5-6 with TRBJ2-2, with 8 bases fitting TRBD2. The CDR3 contains 15 residues. V lost 8 bases, J lost 3 bases, and 9 bases stayed unmatched. Germline CDR1 and CDR2: SGHDT and YYEEEE. The CDR3 region is CASRGGPRDTGELFF. The CDR3 nucleotides are TGTGCCAGTCGGGGGGGCCCAAGGGACACCGGGGAGCTGTTTTTT.

This clonotype was seen ten or more times. This rearrangement joins TRBV7-9 to TRBJ2-7; no reliable D call. Per the germline V gene, CDR1 is SEHNR and CDR2 is FQNEAQ (reference sequence). The CDR3 covers 13 residues. The V end was cut by 2 bases, the J end by 6 bases, with 11 bases between. The chain's CDR3 is CASSLTPSLEQYV. The CDR3 coding sequence is TGTGCCAGCAGCTTAACCCCGTCCCTCGAGCAGTACGTC.

This clonotype has ten or more counts. CDR3 loop: CASSLVGRSSYEQYF. CDR3 in DNA: TGCGCCAGCAGCTTGGTGGGCAGGAGCTCCTACGAGCAGTACTTC. The chain couples TRBV5-1 to TRBJ2-7; D uncertain. Per the germline V gene, CDR1 is SGHRS and CDR2 is YFSETQ. V was shortened by 0 bases and J by 0 bases, with 10 bases between the two germline ends. CDR3 length: 15 residues. Supplemented by reference TRBV5-1 and TRBJ2-7, the full variable domain reads KAGVTQTPRYLIKTRGQQVTLSCSPISGHRSVSWYQQTPGQGLQFLFEYFSETQRNKGNFPGRFSGRQFSNSRSEMNVSTLELGDSALYLCASSLVGRSSYEQYFGPGTRLTVT.

This clonotype came up many times. The gene calls are TRBV5-1 and TRBJ1-2; unclear D gene. V was clipped by 4 bases and J by 0 bases, with 10 bases between them. Germline CDR1 is SGHRS and CDR2 is YFSETQ. The CDR3 has 14 residues. The DNA of the CDR3 is TGCGCCAGCAGCCTCGACGGTTCTAACTATGGCTACACCTTC. Protein: CASSLDGSNYGYTF.

This clonotype was recorded at least ten times. The chain links TRBV15 to TRBJ1-1, with D uncertain. V was clipped by 0 bases and J by 1 base, with 9 bases between them. Germline lookup yields CDR1 LNHNV and CDR2 YYDKDF (reference sequence). The CDR3 loop spans 15 amino acids. The CDR3 region has the DNA TGTGCCACCAGCAGAGATAAGGGCACGAACACTGAAGCTTTCTTT. Its protein is CATSRDKGTNTEAFF.

The table lists this clonotype with many counts. V and J are TRBV6-1 and TRBJ1-1; D is undetermined. CDR3 length: 13 amino acids. Germline values: CDR1 MNHNS, CDR2 SASEGT. The V and J ends lost 8 bases and 2 bases respectively, with 12 bases between them. The chain's CDR3 is CASELGTNTEAFF. CDR3 sequence (DNA): TGTGCCAGCGAGCTGGGCACTAACACTGAAGCTTTCTTT.

In its sample, this clonotype was seen a few times. The chain has TRBV18 and TRBJ2-3; D remains unclear. Germline lookup yields CDR1 KGHSH and CDR2 LQKENI. Trimming pared 0 bases from V and 4 bases from J, leaving 14 bases between. The CDR3 has 16 residues. The CDR3: CASSPPADPRSDTQYF. As DNA, the CDR3 is TGTGCCAGCTCACCACCGGCTGACCCCAGGTCAGATACGCAGTATTTT.

This clonotype was observed many times. V and J are TRBV9 and TRBJ1-2, with 7 bases identical to TRBD1. The CDR3 extends over 14 amino acids. The V gene's germline CDR1 is SGDLS and CDR2 YYNGEE. V gave up 6 bases and J gave up 3 bases; unmatched junction bases: 8. For the CDR3, the DNA is TGTGCCAGCAACCCACAGGGGTCGGACTATGGCTACACCTTC. It translates to CASNPQGSDYGYTF.

This clonotype showed up many times. The chain employs TRBV20-1 and TRBJ1-1; D call uncertain. The CDR3 is 10 residues long. Germline V gives CDR1 DFQATT, CDR2 SNEGSKA (reference sequence). CDR3 residues: CRAVNTEAFF. CDR3 in DNA: TGCAGGGCGGTAAACACTGAAGCTTTCTTT.

This clonotype was observed many times. The CDR3 nucleotides read TGCGCCAGCAGTGCCGGCCGTTACACTGAAGCTTTCTTT. Translation: CASSAGRYTEAFF. The V call is TRBV10-2, the J call TRBJ1-1; D is uncertain. Germline loops: CDR1 WSHSY, CDR2 SAAADI. The CDR3 sequence is 13 residues long. V shed 4 bases and J shed 3 bases, with 9 bases lying between them.

Many counts were recorded for this clonotype. No DNA is shown, since the ends of the CDR3 on it are uncertain; the CDR3 is the one TCRdb lists. V is TRBV6-2 or TRBV6-3 and J is TRBJ2-3; the D segment call TRBD1 is taken from the table without a DNA check. The V gene's germline CDR1 is MNHEY and CDR2 SVGEGT. Termini included, the CDR3 measures 16 amino acids. The CDR3 sequence: CASSSSPGQGMYTQYF.

This clonotype was detected ten times or more. This chain connects TRBV10-3 to TRBJ1-3; D may be TRBD1 (5 bases). CDR1 ENHRY and CDR2 SYGVKD come from the germline V gene. V was trimmed by 6 bases and J by 0 bases, leaving 9 bases between them. The CDR3 is 14 amino acids. In DNA, the CDR3 is TGTGCCATCAGCCGGGACGACTCTGGAAACACCATATATTTT. It encodes CAISRDDSGNTIYF.

This clonotype was detected ten times or more. DNA for the CDR3: TGTGCCACCAGCAGAGTCGGGGGCAATCAGCCCCAGCATTTT. It is translated as CATSRVGGNQPQHF. The rearrangement joins TRBV15 to TRBJ1-5; D is ambiguous. Germline V gene lookup returns CDR1 LNHNV and CDR2 YYDKDF (reference sequence). Trimming removed 1 base from V and 2 bases from J, with 6 bases in between. The CDR3 is 14 residues long.

Only a few counts were recorded for this clonotype. This chain uses TRBV4-1 with TRBJ2-3, with D perhaps TRBD1 (5 bases). In germline, CDR1 is MGHRA, CDR2 YSYEKL. Trimming cost V 3 bases and J 3 bases, with 19 bases left between them. CDR3 length: 17 residues. The DNA of the CDR3 is TGCGCCAGCAGCCAGAAGACAGTCGGTTTGAGGACAGATACGCAGTATTTT. It specifies CASSQKTVGLRTDTQYF.

Ten or more counts support this clonotype. This chain connects TRBV5-1 to TRBJ1-6; D unresolved. The V end lost 4 bases, the J end lost 7 bases, and 15 bases lay between the germline ends. The CDR3 sequence is 15 residues long. The germline CDR1 and CDR2 sequences are SGHRS and YFSETQ. The CDR3 region is CASSIRLEGNSPLHF. The CDR3 bases are TGCGCCAGCAGCATCCGCCTAGAAGGGAATTCACCCCTCCACTTT.

This clonotype was counted ten times or more. This sequence joins TRBV11-1 and TRBJ2-2; D gene uncertain. Germline lookup yields CDR1 SGHAT and CDR2 FQDESV (reference sequence). CDR3 size: 16 residues. Trimming shortened V by 6 bases and J by 0 bases, and 14 bases separated the two germline ends. The CDR3 reads CASRGHLRSNTGELFF. The CDR3 bases are TGTGCCAGCAGGGGCCACTTGAGGTCGAACACCGGGGAGCTGTTTTTT.

This clonotype has at least ten counts. The CDR3 DNA reads as TGCGCCAGCAGCCTACTAGACAGGACTAATGAAAAACTGTTTTTT. Translation: CASSLLDRTNEKLFF. The chain employs TRBV4-1 and TRBJ1-4; TRBD1 is a possible D gene (6 bases). Germline assignment: CDR1 MGHRA and CDR2 YSYEKL. Trimming removed 4 bases at V and 2 bases at J, with 11 bases between. This CDR3 is 15 amino acids long.

This clonotype was seen at least ten times. The chain recombines TRBV20-1 with TRBJ2-2, with 8 nucleotides matching TRBD1. Germline trimming cut 6 bases from V and 5 bases from J; bases unmatched to any gene: 8. The germline V gene encodes CDR1 DFQATT and CDR2 SNEGSKA (reference sequence). The CDR3 totals 14 residues. CDR3 region: CSAPSDRVTGELFF. CDR3 DNA sequence: TGCAGTGCCCCTTCGGACAGGGTTACCGGGGAGCTGTTTTTT.

This clonotype was seen at least ten times. The chain combines TRBV6-1 with TRBJ2-2; possible D gene TRBD2, 6 bases. The CDR3 has 15 amino acids. Germline V CDR1 and CDR2: MNHNS, SASEGT. V lost 2 bases and J lost 4, with 11 bases in between. The CDR3 spells CASSEPRRGTGELFF. The DNA for the CDR3 is TGTGCCAGCAGTGAACCTAGGCGGGGCACCGGGGAGCTGTTTTTT.

This clonotype was counted ten times or more. This chain links TRBV4-1 with TRBJ1-3; D unclear. This CDR3 region has 17 residues. Per the germline V gene, CDR1 is MGHRA and CDR2 is YSYEKL. Trimming cost V 3 bases and J 0 bases, with 15 bases left between them. The CDR3 DNA sequence: TGCGCCAGCAGCCAGGAGGGTTTCCCCAGCTCTGGAAACACCATATATTTT. Translated, it gives CASSQEGFPSSGNTIYF.